This entry is about one T cell receptor (beta chain). As yet, its antigen is unknown. The source of the sample is a study of PD-1 blockade in classical Hodgkin lymphoma. TCRdb keeps only in-frame clones here, not all; method: immunoSEQ multiplex PCR. The table has some 100,000 clones, roughly 91% seen once. CDR3 length: 18 amino acids. The V and J ends lost 4 bases and 3 bases respectively, with 25 bases between them. Germline assignment: CDR1 MNHEY and CDR2 SMNVEV (reference sequence). Described time point: cycle 4 day 1 (C4D1), after less than seven weeks of nivolumab. Each patient's relapse followed autologous stem cell transplantation, and brentuximab vedotin exposure varied. Relapsed/refractory classical Hodgkin lymphoma patients had complete, partial or progressive responses. Regarding the study as a whole: The diversity seen at baseline in complete responders resembled that of newly diagnosed patients. The drivers behind the repertoire differences, possibly disease activity or prior therapy, remain undefined.

The source was peripheral blood mononuclear cells (PBMCs), collected before the fourth cycle of nivolumab. This TCR came from a human donor with classical Hodgkin lymphoma. The V call is TRBV27, the J call TRBJ2-7; D is possibly TRBD1 or TRBD2 (6 bases each). CDR3 sequence: CASSSHGGAGQGIYEQYF. The CDR3 DNA sequence: TGTGCCAGCAGTTCCCATGGAGGGGCAGGGCAGGGGATCTACGAGCAGTACTTC.